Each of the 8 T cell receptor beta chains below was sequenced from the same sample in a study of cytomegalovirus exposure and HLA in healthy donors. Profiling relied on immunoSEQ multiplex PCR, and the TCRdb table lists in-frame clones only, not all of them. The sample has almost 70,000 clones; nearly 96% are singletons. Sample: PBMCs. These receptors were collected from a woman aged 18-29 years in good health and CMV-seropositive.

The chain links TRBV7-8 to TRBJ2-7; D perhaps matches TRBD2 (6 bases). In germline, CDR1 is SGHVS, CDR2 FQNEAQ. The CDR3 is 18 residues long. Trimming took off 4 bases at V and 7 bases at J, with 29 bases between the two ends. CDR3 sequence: CASSYIPGTGDLSFEQYF. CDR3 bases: TGTGCCAGCAGCTATATCCCGGGGACGGGGGATCTGAGTTTTGAGCAGTACTTC.

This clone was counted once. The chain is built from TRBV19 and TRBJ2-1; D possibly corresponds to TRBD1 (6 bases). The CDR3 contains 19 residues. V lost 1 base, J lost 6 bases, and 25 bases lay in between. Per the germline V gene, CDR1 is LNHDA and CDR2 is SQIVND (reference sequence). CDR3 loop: CASSIALTYGTQEGNEQFF. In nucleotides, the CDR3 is TGTGCCAGTAGTATAGCTCTTACCTATGGGACACAGGAAGGCAATGAGCAGTTCTTC.

DNA for the CDR3: TGTGCCAGCAGCCCCCTAGCGGGAGCGCGAGAGCAGTACTTC. Protein: CASSPLAGAREQYF. The gene calls are TRBV28 and TRBJ2-7; 10 bases are shared with TRBD2. Germline values: CDR1 MDHEN, CDR2 SYDVKM. The CDR3 totals 14 residues. J was trimmed by 7 bases and V by 6 bases; bases with no gene match: 9.

DNA for the CDR3: TGTGCCAGCAGCAAACTAGCAACCGAGCAGTACTTC. Amino acids: CASSKLATEQYF. The V call is TRBV5-4, the J call TRBJ2-7, with a possible D match to TRBD2 (6 bases). From germline, CDR1 is SGHNT and CDR2 YYREEE (reference sequence). CDR3 length: 12 residues. V shed 4 bases and J shed 6 bases, with 11 bases lying between them.

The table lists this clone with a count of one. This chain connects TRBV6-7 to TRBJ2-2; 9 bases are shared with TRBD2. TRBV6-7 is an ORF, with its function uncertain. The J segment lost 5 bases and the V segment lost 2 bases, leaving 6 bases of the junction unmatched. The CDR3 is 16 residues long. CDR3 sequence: CASSYRLAAVTGELFF. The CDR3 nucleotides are TGTGCCAGCAGTTACCGACTAGCGGCCGTTACCGGGGAGCTGTTTTTT.

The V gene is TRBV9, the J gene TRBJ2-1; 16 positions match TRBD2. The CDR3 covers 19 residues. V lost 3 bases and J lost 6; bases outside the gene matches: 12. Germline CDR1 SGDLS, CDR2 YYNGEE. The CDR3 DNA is TGTGCCAGCAGCGGTAGACACGGGACTAGCGGGAGGGCCGGCAATGAGCAGTTCTTC. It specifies CASSGRHGTSGRAGNEQFF.

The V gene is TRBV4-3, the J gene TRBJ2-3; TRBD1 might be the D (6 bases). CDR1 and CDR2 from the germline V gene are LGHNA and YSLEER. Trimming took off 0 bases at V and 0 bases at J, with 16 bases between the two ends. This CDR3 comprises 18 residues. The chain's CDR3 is CASSQDSGTLTSTDTQYF. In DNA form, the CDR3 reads TGCGCCAGCAGCCAAGATTCGGGGACACTTACTAGCACAGATACGCAGTATTTT.

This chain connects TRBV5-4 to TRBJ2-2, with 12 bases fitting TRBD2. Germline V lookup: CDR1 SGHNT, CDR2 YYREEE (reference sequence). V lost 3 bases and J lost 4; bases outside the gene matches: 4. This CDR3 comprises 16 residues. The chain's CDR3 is CASSSTSGRFTGELFF. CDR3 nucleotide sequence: TGTGCCAGCAGCTCGACTAGCGGGAGATTCACCGGGGAGCTGTTTTTT.